In this sample, the clone carrying this T cell receptor (beta chain) turned up many times. The antigen is undetermined. TCRdb independently ran MiXCR on the 5' RACE reads; one entry per CDR3 protein. The sample shows 100,000 to 150,000 distinct CDR3 sequences, under 9% of them seen only once. The data belong to a study of T cells after yellow fever vaccination. Findings and caveats of the study: Post-booster repertoires again held most primary-vaccination clones (around 95% CD4, approximately 90% CD8).

The CDR3 has 13 amino acids. J was trimmed by 5 bases and V by 7 bases; bases with no gene match: 4. The chain recombines TRBV12-3 or TRBV12-4 with TRBJ2-1; 8 bases align to TRBD1. The receptor comes from a man between 18 and 29 years old who received the YFV17D yellow fever vaccine. Sequenced here: CD8+ T cells sorted from PBMCs, sampled on the day of the yellow fever booster vaccination. CDR3 amino acids: CASTGQGDNEQFF. In DNA form, the CDR3 reads TGTGCCAGCACTGGACAGGGAGACAATGAGCAGTTCTTC.